The following is a TCR beta chain sequence with its context. How the authors handled the data: ImmunoSEQ only sent back junction sequences with no quality scores, so filtering was done differently. Only in-frame clones appear in the TCRdb table, and some are missing; sequencing was by immunoSEQ multiplex PCR. V, J and clone size are those of that table, while D and trimming were read from the DNA. The sample yields approximately 940,000 clones, over 75% seen once. Germline assignment: CDR1 SEHNR and CDR2 FQNEAQ (reference sequence). This CDR3 is built from 17 residues. Trimming at V came to 6 bases and at J to 1 base, leaving 7 bases not matched to a gene. This sample stems from a study of shared clonotypes between healthy human individuals. Subsets obtained from CD4+ cells comprised CD45RA+ naive and CD45RA-negative memory cells.

This sequence was found in a young man in good health. V usage is TRBV7-9 and J usage is TRBJ2-1; 12 nucleotides agree with TRBD1. Source material: memory CD4+ T cells sorted from blood. Specified subset: CD45RA-negative fraction. DNA of the CDR3: TGTGCCAGCAGTAACCGGGACAGGGGGCCGTCCTACAATGAGCAGTTCTTC. Translating gives CASSNRDRGPSYNEQFF.